Presented here are 26 T cell receptor beta chains from one specimen sequenced in a study of blood T cell repertoires in COVID-19. Clones were read by immunoSEQ multiplex PCR, and TCRdb kept only the in-frame ones, dropping some. The sample shows around 130,000 clones, just over 75% of them seen only once. The source material was peripheral blood. The receptors originated from a human donor in a cohort sampled during active COVID-19.

This chain joins TRBV19 and TRBJ1-1, with 7 bases lining up with TRBD1. The germline gives CDR1 LNHDA, CDR2 SQIVND (reference sequence). V lost 6 bases and J lost 4; bases outside the gene matches: 5. The CDR3 loop spans 13 amino acids. CDR3 coding DNA: TGTGCCAGTAGGGGGGACAGCGGCACTGAAGCTTTCTTT. Its protein is CASRGDSGTEAFF.

This chain uses TRBV19 with TRBJ1-1, with 7 bases lining up with TRBD1. Germline loops: CDR1 LNHDA, CDR2 SQIVND (reference sequence). V lost 8 bases, J lost 3 bases, and 6 bases stayed unmatched. This CDR3 is built from 13 residues. In DNA form, the CDR3 reads TGTGCCAGTTGCGACAGGGCGCACACTGAAGCTTTCTTT. Translated: CASCDRAHTEAFF.

This clone was counted a single time. The chain couples TRBV5-1 to TRBJ2-7; 9 bases fit TRBD1. This CDR3 is built from 14 residues. From germline, CDR1 is SGHRS and CDR2 YFSETQ. With V trimmed by 4 bases and J by 2 bases, 4 bases remained unmatched. The CDR3 DNA reads TGCGCCAGCAGCCTACGACAGGGGGCCTACGAGCAGTACTTC. The encoded protein is CASSLRQGAYEQYF.

This clone was observed a few times. This chain links TRBV4-1 with TRBJ1-2; D ambiguous. The CDR3 covers 17 residues. Trimming removed 0 bases at V and 4 bases at J, with 18 bases between. CDR1 is MGHRA, CDR2 YSYEKL, per germline. The CDR3 reads CASSQETALAGGYGYTF. Written as DNA, the CDR3 is TGCGCCAGCAGCCAAGAGACGGCTCTCGCGGGAGGCTATGGCTACACCTTC.

This chain uses TRBV29-1 with TRBJ1-1; 12 positions match TRBD1. With 4 bases clipped from V and 5 bases from J, the junction kept 8 bases outside the gene matches. There are 15 residues in the CDR3. Germline loops: CDR1 SQVTM, CDR2 ANQGSEA. DNA for the CDR3: TGCAGCGTTGGTGGGACAGGGGGCGCGAGGACTGAAGCTTTCTTT. Its protein is CSVGGTGGARTEAFF.

This clone was seen only a few times. This chain links TRBV6-5 with TRBJ2-2; 7 bases match TRBD1. The CDR3 runs 14 residues. In germline, CDR1 is MNHEY, CDR2 SVGAGI. V shed 7 bases, J shed 4 bases, and the junction held 6 bases outside the gene matches. The CDR3 reads CASNPTGLTGELFF. The CDR3 bases are TGTGCCAGCAATCCGACAGGGCTCACCGGGGAGCTGTTTTTT.

The chain recombines TRBV6-5 with TRBJ1-6; 7 positions match TRBD1. V gave up 0 bases and J gave up 9 bases; unmatched junction bases: 5. This CDR3 spans 15 amino acids. Germline V gene data show CDR1 as MNHEY and CDR2 as SVGAGI. CDR3 DNA: TGTGCCAGCAGTTACTCGAGACAGGGTGGTTCACCCCTCCACTTT. Amino acid sequence: CASSYSRQGGSPLHF.

The table lists this clone with a few counts. The rearrangement joins TRBV27 to TRBJ2-3; 14 nucleotides line up with TRBD2. This CDR3 is 17 amino acids long. Germline values: CDR1 MNHEY, CDR2 SMNVEV (reference sequence). V shed 4 bases and J 0 bases; nucleotides not matched to a gene: 3. CDR3 amino acids: CASSSGLAGGSTDTQYF. CDR3 in DNA: TGTGCCAGCAGTTCTGGACTAGCGGGGGGAAGCACAGATACGCAGTATTTT.

The chain uses TRBV12-3 or TRBV12-4 and TRBJ2-5; D remains unclear. The CDR3 is 13 residues long. The V end was cut by 7 bases, the J end by 0 bases, with 9 bases between. The CDR3 loop reads CASNTHNQETQYF. The CDR3 DNA reads as TGTGCCAGCAATACTCATAACCAAGAGACCCAGTACTTC.

CDR3 in DNA: TGTGCCAGCAGCCAAGATCGGGGACAGGGAATTAGGGATGAGCAGTTCTTC. Encoded protein: CASSQDRGQGIRDEQFF. The chain couples TRBV4-2 to TRBJ2-1; 9 bases match TRBD1. With 0 bases clipped from V and 8 bases from J, the junction kept 11 bases outside the gene matches. Germline V CDR1 and CDR2: LGHNA, YNFKEQ. This CDR3 spans 17 amino acids.

Only a few counts were recorded for this clone. V gene TRBV29-1 combines with J gene TRBJ1-2; 7 bases are a match to TRBD1. Germline V gives CDR1 SQVTM, CDR2 ANQGSEA. CDR3 length: 14 residues. Trimming at V came to 6 bases and at J to 7 bases, leaving 14 bases not matched to a gene. CDR3 region: CSVHLGQAYLGYTF. In DNA form, the CDR3 reads TGCAGCGTCCACCTAGGACAGGCCTACCTTGGCTACACCTTC.

The chain has TRBV27 and TRBJ1-3; a weak D match, TRBD1 (6 bases). In germline, CDR1 is MNHEY, CDR2 SMNVEV (reference sequence). CDR3 length: 15 residues. V lost 6 bases to trimming and J lost 0 bases, with 12 bases between them. The CDR3 bases are TGTGCCAGCAGCAGACAGGCCGCCTCTGGAAACACCATATATTTT. Its translation: CASSRQAASGNTIYF.

This sequence joins TRBV27 and TRBJ1-2; 8 nucleotides align to TRBD1. The trim removed 2 bases at V and 8 bases at J, leaving 10 bases unmatched. This CDR3 spans 15 amino acids. CDR1 is MNHEY and CDR2 is SMNVEV in the germline V gene (reference sequence). DNA for the CDR3: TGTGCCAGCAGTTTAAGCGCAGGGGGCAGGCGAGGCTACACCTTC. This translates into CASSLSAGGRRGYTF.

The chain carries TRBV9 and TRBJ1-2; tentatively, D is TRBD1 (5 bases). The germline V gene encodes CDR1 SGDLS and CDR2 YYNGEE. CDR3 length: 13 amino acids. V shed 0 bases and J shed 8 bases, with 11 bases lying between them. CDR3 in amino acids: CASSVDQGWGYTF. The CDR3 DNA reads TGTGCCAGCAGCGTAGATCAGGGCTGGGGCTACACCTTC.

The J gene is TRBJ1-4, the V gene TRBV28, with 9 bases lining up with TRBD1. Germline loops: CDR1 MDHEN, CDR2 SYDVKM. The CDR3 totals 16 residues. The ends lost 7 bases at V and 8 bases at J; junction bases unmatched: 14. The CDR3 coding sequence is TGTGCCAGCAATAACAGGGGGCCGCGATATGACGAAAAACTGTTTTTT. Translated, it gives CASNNRGPRYDEKLFF. The variable domain in full, with the rest retrieved from reference TRBV28 and TRBJ1-4, is DVKVTQSSRYLVKRTGEKVFLECVQDMDHENMFWYRQDPGLGLRLIYFSYDVKMKEKGDIPEGYSVSREKKERFSLILESASTNQTSMYLCASNNRGPRYDEKLFFGSGTQLSVL.

The chain employs TRBV6-1 and TRBJ2-2; D is possibly TRBD2 (5 bases). This CDR3 contains 15 residues. Per the germline V gene, CDR1 is MNHNS and CDR2 is SASEGT. Trimming took 1 base from V and 1 from J, leaving 7 bases between them. For the CDR3, the DNA is TGTGCCAGCAGTGAAGATGGGAGGAACACCGGGGAGCTGTTTTTT. This sequence encodes CASSEDGRNTGELFF.

This clone has just a few counts. The chain joins TRBV5-1 to TRBJ2-2, with TRBD1 as a possible D gene (5 bases). The V and J ends lost 0 bases and 6 bases respectively, with 9 bases between them. The germline gives CDR1 SGHRS, CDR2 YFSETQ. This CDR3 is 14 amino acids long. The DNA of the CDR3 is TGCGCCAGCAGCTTGGCAGGGCGTTCCGGGGAGCTGTTTTTT. Protein product: CASSLAGRSGELFF. Using reference TRBV5-1 and TRBJ2-2 for the parts outside the CDR3, the full variable domain is KAGVTQTPRYLIKTRGQQVTLSCSPISGHRSVSWYQQTPGQGLQFLFEYFSETQRNKGNFPGRFSGRQFSNSRSEMNVSTLELGDSALYLCASSLAGRSGELFFGEGSRLTVL.

This clone was picked up a small number of times. The V call is TRBV3-1 (or the pseudogene TRBV3-2), the J call TRBJ2-2, with TRBD1 identical over 9 bases. Germline V gives CDR1 LGHDT, CDR2 YNNKEL (reference sequence). The CDR3 loop spans 18 amino acids. Trimming took 1 base from V and 2 from J; bases not matched to a gene: 8. The CDR3 here is CASSQVGGQGLNTGELFF. CDR3 nucleotides: TGTGCCAGCAGCCAAGTCGGGGGACAGGGTTTAAACACCGGGGAGCTGTTTTTT.

The rearrangement links TRBV5-5 to TRBJ2-7; 11 nucleotides match TRBD2. The CDR3 extends over 15 amino acids. Germline V gene sequence: CDR1 SGHKS, CDR2 YYEKEE (reference sequence). V dropped 4 bases and J dropped 3; count of bases not matched to a gene: 6. The CDR3 spells CASSHSGGDYYEQYF. The CDR3 DNA is TGTGCCAGCAGCCATAGCGGGGGGGACTACTACGAGCAGTACTTC.

The V call is TRBV2, the J call TRBJ1-2; tentative D call: TRBD1 (6 bases). V was pared by 4 bases and J by 1 base, with 10 bases between. Germline lookup yields CDR1 SNHLY and CDR2 FYNNEI. The CDR3 runs 14 residues. The CDR3 reads CASSGTDLNYGYTF. CDR3 DNA sequence: TGTGCCAGCAGTGGGACAGATCTTAACTATGGCTACACCTTC.

The rearrangement joins TRBV6-4 to TRBJ1-2; D gene ambiguous. Trimming took 4 bases from V and 5 from J, leaving 5 bases between them. Germline-derived CDR1 and CDR2 are MRHNA and SNTAGT. CDR3 size: 11 residues. In nucleotides, the CDR3 is TGTGCCAGCAGTGCCGGTTATGGCTACACCTTC. Protein product: CASSAGYGYTF.

This clone was observed a single time. The V call is TRBV19, the J call TRBJ2-7; perhaps TRBD1 as D (5 bases). The ends were cut back, 1 base at V and 2 bases at J, with 18 bases in the middle. CDR3 size: 17 residues. Germline values: CDR1 LNHDA, CDR2 SQIVND (reference sequence). CDR3 sequence reads: CASSIGRRGPTPYEQYF. In DNA form, the CDR3 reads TGTGCCAGTAGTATAGGAAGAAGGGGCCCAACTCCCTACGAGCAGTACTTC.

This clone was detected only once. The chain combines TRBV7-9 with TRBJ2-1, with 7 positions matching TRBD2. The germline gives CDR1 SEHNR, CDR2 FQNEAQ (reference sequence). There are 15 residues in the CDR3. After removal of 2 bases from V and 4 bases from J, the junction contained 5 bases not matched to a gene. CDR3 coding DNA: TGTGCCAGCAGCTTAAGGAGCGGGACTTACAATGAGCAGTTCTTC. This translates into CASSLRSGTYNEQFF.

The chain has TRBV3-1 (or the pseudogene TRBV3-2) and TRBJ1-5; 7 positions agree with TRBD1. Trimming at V came to 4 bases and at J to 7 bases, leaving 10 bases not matched to a gene. Germline CDR1 reads LGHDT; CDR2 reads YNNKEL (reference sequence). The CDR3 is 15 residues long. CDR3 nucleotides: TGTGCCAGCAGCCCCAGGGGACAGAAGGTCCAGCCCCAGCATTTT. Translating gives CASSPRGQKVQPQHF.

V usage is TRBV20-1 and J usage is TRBJ1-1; D unresolved. Germline V gene sequence: CDR1 DFQATT, CDR2 SNEGSKA (reference sequence). Trimming removed 5 bases from V and 1 base from J, with 5 bases in between. The CDR3 sequence is 11 residues long. CDR3 residues: CSAYKNTEAFF. CDR3 DNA sequence: TGCAGTGCTTATAAGAACACTGAAGCTTTCTTT.

V usage is TRBV9 and J usage is TRBJ1-3; 9 bases fit TRBD1. Germline V gene data show CDR1 as SGDLS and CDR2 as YYNGEE. V shed 2 bases and J 3 bases; nucleotides not matched to a gene: 6. The CDR3 is 16 residues long. The DNA of the CDR3 is TGTGCCAGCAGCGTCAAGACAGGGGGTGTTGGAAACACCATATATTTT. Residues: CASSVKTGGVGNTIYF.